These 32 T cell receptor beta chains were all obtained from the same sample, sequenced in a study of cytomegalovirus exposure and HLA in healthy donors. With 60 Vbeta and 13 Jbeta primers, the PCR was carried out. Here immunoSEQ multiplex PCR was the method, and the copy in TCRdb shows in-frame clones only, minus some. The table shows roughly 200,000 clones, with roughly 83% occurring only once. The sample consisted of PBMCs. These receptors originate from a boy aged 2 to 9 in good health and CMV-seronegative.

The CDR3: CASSEAGSSGGTDTQYF. CDR3 bases: TGTGCCAGCAGTGAAGCGGGGTCTAGCGGGGGCACAGATACGCAGTATTTT. V and J are TRBV6-1 and TRBJ2-3; 9 bases are a match to TRBD2. Losses at the gene ends were 0 bases for V and 1 base for J; bases not matched to a gene: 5. The germline V gene encodes CDR1 MNHNS and CDR2 SASEGT. The CDR3 has 17 amino acids.

This rearrangement joins TRBV7-9 to TRBJ1-1, with D tentatively TRBD1 (6 bases). The V gene's germline CDR1 is SEHNR and CDR2 FQNEAQ (reference sequence). V shed 5 bases and J shed 4 bases, with 14 bases lying between them. This CDR3 is built from 14 residues. In DNA, the CDR3 is TGTGCCAGCAGCCCGGGGGGGGGCGCCACTGAAGCTTTCTTT. Protein: CASSPGGGATEAFF. Based on the CDR3 plus reference TRBV7-9 and TRBJ1-1, the full variable domain is DTGVSQNPRHKITKRGQNVTFRCDPISEHNRLYWYRQTLGQGPEFLTYFQNEAQLEKSRLLSDRFSAERPKGSFSTLEIQRTEQGDSAMYLCASSPGGGATEAFFGQGTRLTVV.

The chain is built from TRBV7-9 and TRBJ2-3; D might be TRBD1 (6 bases). Germline V gene sequence: CDR1 SEHNR, CDR2 FQNEAQ (reference sequence). The CDR3 length is 16 residues. V was pared by 7 bases and J by 0 bases, with 17 bases between. This chain's CDR3 is CASNLWQDSSTDTQYF. In DNA form, the CDR3 reads TGTGCCAGCAACCTTTGGCAGGACAGCAGCACAGATACGCAGTATTTT. Full variable domain (remainder filled in from reference TRBV7-9 and TRBJ2-3): DTGVSQNPRHKITKRGQNVTFRCDPISEHNRLYWYRQTLGQGPEFLTYFQNEAQLEKSRLLSDRFSAERPKGSFSTLEIQRTEQGDSAMYLCASNLWQDSSTDTQYFGPGTRLTVL.

The chain couples TRBV7-9 to TRBJ2-2, with D possibly being TRBD2 (6 bases). The V gene lost 5 bases and the J gene lost 0 bases, with 10 bases spanning the gap. Per germline, CDR1 SEHNR and CDR2 FQNEAQ (reference sequence). CDR3 length: 15 amino acids. The chain's CDR3 is CASSQPGANTGELFF. CDR3 sequence (DNA): TGTGCCAGCAGCCAGCCGGGGGCGAACACCGGGGAGCTGTTTTTT.

V usage is TRBV4-1 and J usage is TRBJ2-1, with 8 bases that match TRBD2. CDR3 length equals 15 residues. The germline V gene encodes CDR1 MGHRA and CDR2 YSYEKL. V lost 1 base, J lost 4 bases, and 3 bases stayed unmatched. DNA for the CDR3: TGCGCCAGCAGCCAAGTGCGGGGGGTGTACAATGAGCAGTTCTTC. It specifies CASSQVRGVYNEQFF.

The CDR3 reads CASSVSGATDTQYF. CDR3 coding DNA: TGTGCCAGCAGCGTTAGCGGGGCCACAGATACGCAGTATTTT. The chain carries TRBV9 and TRBJ2-3, with 8 bases fitting TRBD2. CDR1 SGDLS and CDR2 YYNGEE come from the germline V gene. Germline trimming cut 2 bases from V and 2 bases from J; bases unmatched to any gene: 1. The CDR3 is made up of 14 amino acids. The full variable domain, with the rest looked up from reference TRBV9 and TRBJ2-3, is DSGVTQTPKHLITATGQRVTLRCSPRSGDLSVYWYQQSLDQGLQFLIQYYNGEERAKGNILERFSAQQFPDLHSELNLSSLELGDSALYFCASSVSGATDTQYFGPGTRLTVL.

The count of this clone is one. This rearrangement joins TRBV2 to TRBJ2-2; 9 positions match TRBD1. CDR1 SNHLY and CDR2 FYNNEI come from the germline V gene. CDR3 size: 15 residues. The junction had 5 bases not matched to a gene; V was cut back by 4 bases and J by 5 bases. The CDR3: CASSVQGARTGELFF. CDR3 bases: TGTGCCAGCAGTGTACAGGGGGCGCGGACCGGGGAGCTGTTTTTT.

The J gene is TRBJ2-3, the V gene TRBV5-5; D is unclear. Deletions cut 3 bases from V and 2 bases from J, with 10 bases between. Germline V lookup: CDR1 SGHKS, CDR2 YYEKEE (reference sequence). The CDR3 loop spans 14 amino acids. The CDR3 DNA reads TGTGCCAGCAGCTCGTTAACTAACACAGATACGCAGTATTTT. Translated, it gives CASSSLTNTDTQYF.

This rearrangement joins TRBV15 to TRBJ2-1; 11 bases line up with TRBD2. V dropped 5 bases and J dropped 0; count of bases not matched to a gene: 3. The CDR3 loop spans 16 amino acids. Looked up from germline, CDR1 is LNHNV and CDR2 is YYDKDF (reference sequence). The CDR3 spells CATSPSGGFSYNEQFF. For the CDR3, the DNA is TGTGCCACCAGCCCTAGCGGGGGGTTCTCCTACAATGAGCAGTTCTTC.

CDR3 amino acids: CASSLSTGWETQYF. CDR3 in DNA: TGTGCCAGCAGTTTATCGACAGGTTGGGAGACCCAGTACTTC. The chain couples TRBV27 to TRBJ2-5; maybe TRBD1 (6 bases). V dropped 0 bases and J dropped 5 bases, with 10 bases sitting between them. CDR1 MNHEY and CDR2 SMNVEV come from the germline V gene (reference sequence). CDR3 size: 14 residues.

V is TRBV18 and J is TRBJ1-1; no definite D call. Germline lookup yields CDR1 KGHSH and CDR2 LQKENI. The CDR3 has 12 residues. Trimming removed 4 bases at V and 7 bases at J, with 10 bases between. CDR3 region: CASSQGEGEAFF. CDR3 DNA: TGTGCCAGCTCACAAGGAGAGGGTGAAGCTTTCTTT.

The table lists this clone with a count of one. Other nucleotide sequences from this sample produce the same CDR3. The rearrangement joins TRBV4-1 to TRBJ2-7; tentative D call: TRBD2 (6 bases). V lost 0 bases and J 0 bases, leaving 6 bases between the germline ends. There are 14 residues in the CDR3. CDR1 is MGHRA, CDR2 YSYEKL, per germline. The CDR3 loop reads CASSQDGGSYEQYF. The DNA of the CDR3 is TGCGCCAGCAGCCAAGACGGGGGCTCCTACGAGCAGTACTTC.

J is TRBJ1-1 and V is TRBV5-1; TRBD1 agrees at 9 bases. The CDR3 consists of 17 residues. The trim removed 1 base at V and 4 bases at J, leaving 11 bases unmatched. Germline V lookup: CDR1 SGHRS, CDR2 YFSETQ. The CDR3 nucleotides are TGCGCCAGCAGCTTGAACCCGGGACAGGGTTCGGGCACTGAAGCTTTCTTT. Its translation is CASSLNPGQGSGTEAFF.

The chain joins TRBV19 to TRBJ2-7; TRBD2 matches 7 bases. Trimming cost V 4 bases and J 5 bases; bases outside gene matches: 14. This CDR3 comprises 16 residues. From germline, CDR1 is LNHDA and CDR2 SQIVND (reference sequence). The DNA of the CDR3 is TGTGCCAGTAGTACCACTAGCGCCGCGCACCACCACGAGCAGTACTTC. Translated: CASSTTSAAHHHEQYF.

The chain uses TRBV19 and TRBJ1-5; D not resolved. Trimming removed 9 bases from V and 4 bases from J, with 22 bases in between. There are 16 residues in the CDR3. CDR1 is LNHDA and CDR2 is SQIVND in the germline V gene (reference sequence). As DNA, the CDR3 is TGTGCCAGGAACTTCCTTATCGTCCCTGAGAATCAGCCCCAGCATTTT. This encodes CARNFLIVPENQPQHF.

Regarding this clone: One end of the junction is discordant with germline, which a read error may explain. This chain joins TRBV7-9 and TRBJ2-7; D possibly corresponds to TRBD1 (6 bases). CDR3 size: 15 residues. Germline V CDR1 and CDR2: SEHNR, FQNEAQ (reference sequence). This CDR3 reads CSSSTPGTPSYEQYF. CDR3 in DNA: TGTTCCAGCAGCACCCCCGGGACACCATCCTACGAGCAGTACTTC.

V gene TRBV7-6 combines with J gene TRBJ2-2; 9 nucleotides align to TRBD1. The CDR3 has 15 amino acids. V was clipped by 5 bases and J by 1 base; unmatched bases: 2. Germline-derived CDR1 and CDR2 are SGHVS and FNYEAQ. The CDR3 region has the DNA TGTGCCAGCAGCCGACAGGGGGAGAACACCGGGGAGCTGTTTTTT. Protein: CASSRQGENTGELFF. Combining the CDR3 with reference TRBV7-6 and TRBJ2-2 gives the whole variable domain GAGVSQSPRYKVTKRGQDVALRCDPISGHVSLYWYRQALGQGPEFLTYFNYEAQQDKSGLPNDRFSAERPEGSISTLTIQRTEQRDSAMYRCASSRQGENTGELFFGEGSRLTVL.

This clone was counted between two and nine times. V gene TRBV2 combines with J gene TRBJ1-4; D ambiguous. CDR1 and CDR2 from the germline V gene are SNHLY and FYNNEI. The CDR3 contains 13 residues. Trimming took 8 bases from V and 3 from J, leaving 10 bases between them. The CDR3 DNA follows: TGTGCCAGCCAACAGACCCCTAATGAAAAACTGTTTTTT. Translation: CASQQTPNEKLFF.

The rearrangement joins TRBV9 to TRBJ2-5, with D tentatively TRBD1 (5 bases). CDR3 size: 15 residues. V was cut by 4 bases and J by 4 bases, with 17 bases left in between. Germline CDR1 and CDR2: SGDLS and YYNGEE. CDR3 sequence (DNA): TGTGCCAGCAGCCCCCAGGACATGTCCGGAGAGACCCAGTACTTC. It specifies CASSPQDMSGETQYF.

This clone has just one count. This chain connects TRBV29-1 to TRBJ1-2, with 7 bases aligning to TRBD1. Germline CDR1 and CDR2: SQVTM and ANQGSEA. J gave up 8 bases and V 6 bases, and 9 bases lay outside the gene matches. The CDR3 sequence is 12 residues long. CDR3 in amino acids: CSVVYRGDGYTF. The CDR3 nucleotides are TGCAGCGTCGTGTACAGGGGTGACGGCTACACCTTC.

The chain recombines TRBV7-9 with TRBJ2-6; weak D call: TRBD1 (5 bases). V lost 5 bases and J lost 0, with 14 bases in between. The V gene's germline CDR1 is SEHNR and CDR2 FQNEAQ (reference sequence). The CDR3 spans 17 residues. CDR3: CASSNNPQGSGANVLTF. For the CDR3, the DNA is TGTGCCAGCAGCAATAATCCCCAGGGCTCTGGGGCCAACGTCCTGACTTTC.

The chain is built from TRBV2 and TRBJ1-2, with a weak D call TRBD1 (5 bases). Trimming pared 1 base from V and 4 bases from J, leaving 10 bases between. Germline V lookup: CDR1 SNHLY, CDR2 FYNNEI. This CDR3 comprises 14 residues. The CDR3 spells CASSEGVGGYGYTF. The DNA of the CDR3 is TGTGCCAGCAGTGAAGGGGTCGGGGGCTATGGCTACACCTTC.

This chain joins TRBV30 and TRBJ2-1; TRBD1 agrees at 9 bases. Germline loops: CDR1 GTSNPN, CDR2 SVGIG (reference sequence). V lost 1 base to trimming and J lost 4 bases; unmatched junction nucleotides: 5. The CDR3 is 15 residues long. The DNA for the CDR3 is TGTGCCTGGAGTGCGGGGACAGGGAGATACAATGAGCAGTTCTTC. It translates to CAWSAGTGRYNEQFF. Looking up the rest from reference TRBV30 and TRBJ2-1 gives the full variable domain: SQTIHQWPATLVQPVGSPLSLECTVEGTSNPNLYWYRQAAGRGLQLLFYSVGIGQISSEVPQNLSASRPQDRQFILSSKKLLLSDSGFYLCAWSAGTGRYNEQFFGPGTRLTVL.

The rearrangement links TRBV9 to TRBJ1-1; TRBD1 agrees at 7 bases. The CDR3 is made up of 14 amino acids. Germline V lookup: CDR1 SGDLS, CDR2 YYNGEE. The J segment lost 4 bases and the V segment lost 0 bases, leaving 3 bases of the junction unmatched. The CDR3 is CASSVEGTATEAFF. The CDR3, as DNA: TGTGCCAGCAGCGTAGAAGGGACAGCCACTGAAGCTTTCTTT.

The chain is built from TRBV5-1 and TRBJ1-1; D is perhaps TRBD1 (6 bases). This CDR3 has 18 amino acids. Trimming pared 0 bases from V and 1 base from J, leaving 19 bases between. Germline V gene sequence: CDR1 SGHRS, CDR2 YFSETQ. In nucleotides, the CDR3 is TGCGCCAGCAGCTTGGGTGGTGGGGGCCCCCTCGAGAACACTGAAGCTTTCTTT. It specifies CASSLGGGGPLENTEAFF.

The chain carries TRBV6-5 and TRBJ1-2; the D gene is possibly TRBD1 (6 bases). Trimming shortened V by 3 bases and J by 8 bases, and 19 bases separated the two germline ends. CDR3 length: 15 amino acids. The V gene's germline CDR1 is MNHEY and CDR2 SVGAGI. The CDR3 DNA is TGTGCCAGCAGTTATGGCGGTGGGGGCGTGGAAGGCTACACCTTC. Its translation is CASSYGGGGVEGYTF.

This sequence joins TRBV13 and TRBJ2-5, with TRBD1 identical over 7 bases. The CDR3 is made up of 16 amino acids. Germline V gene data show CDR1 as PRHDT and CDR2 as FYEKMQ (reference sequence). V shed 4 bases, J shed 3 bases, and the junction held 11 bases outside the gene matches. In DNA form, the CDR3 reads TGTGCCAGCAGCTCCCAGACGACAGGGTGGGAAGAGACCCAGTACTTC. Encoded protein: CASSSQTTGWEETQYF. Supplemented by reference TRBV13 and TRBJ2-5, the full variable domain reads AAGVIQSPRHLIKEKRETATLKCYPIPRHDTVYWYQQGPGQDPQFLISFYEKMQSDKGSIPDRFSAQQFSDYHSELNMSSLELGDSALYFCASSSQTTGWEETQYFGPGTRLLVL.

The rearrangement joins TRBV30 to TRBJ2-1; D is perhaps TRBD2 (5 bases). The CDR3 totals 15 residues. CDR1 and CDR2 from the germline V gene are GTSNPN and SVGIG (reference sequence). Trimming left V 4 bases short and J 5 bases short, with 18 bases between. The CDR3 bases are TGTGCCTGGATCGTAGGACTGCCTAGGGACAATGAGCAGTTCTTC. This gives the protein CAWIVGLPRDNEQFF.

The chain combines TRBV29-1 with TRBJ1-1; 8 bases are a match to TRBD1. The CDR3 runs to 13 residues. Looked up from germline, CDR1 is SQVTM and CDR2 is ANQGSEA. Germline trimming cut 7 bases from V and 2 bases from J; bases unmatched to any gene: 6. The CDR3 sequence is CSGKGQGNTEAFF. The CDR3 bases are TGCAGCGGGAAAGGACAGGGAAACACTGAAGCTTTCTTT.

This sequence joins TRBV13 and TRBJ2-3, with TRBD2 as a possible D gene (6 bases). The CDR3 is 18 amino acids. V was trimmed by 0 bases and J by 4 bases, leaving 20 bases between them. Germline V CDR1 and CDR2: PRHDT, FYEKMQ (reference sequence). The CDR3 DNA is TGTGCCAGCAGCTTAGGTCGCACATTTAGGGAGGTAGCAGATACGCAGTATTTT. Amino acid sequence: CASSLGRTFREVADTQYF.

V is TRBV5-6 and J is TRBJ1-2, with 7 bases aligning to TRBD1. CDR1 and CDR2 (germline): SGHDT, YYEEEE. The ends lost 4 bases at V and 7 bases at J; junction bases unmatched: 4. This CDR3 region has 12 residues. CDR3 protein: CASSPDRAGYTF. The CDR3 DNA is TGTGCCAGCAGCCCTGACAGGGCTGGCTACACCTTC.

In the case of this clone: Compared with germline, one end of the junction differs, possibly owing to a read error. The chain employs TRBV7-9 and TRBJ1-2; no firm D call. This CDR3 is 13 amino acids long. Germline assignment: CDR1 SEHNR and CDR2 FQNEAQ (reference sequence). The CDR3 sequence is CASSLSHDYGYTF. In nucleotides, the CDR3 is TGTGCCAGCAGCTTATCACATGACTACGGCTACACCTTC.